This TCR beta chain was identified during a study of Tregs in tolerant kidney transplant recipients. Germline values: CDR1 LNHDA, CDR2 SQIVND (reference sequence). V was clipped by 5 bases and J by 5 bases, with 6 bases between them. The length of the CDR3 is 11 residues. TCRdb's table, derived via immunoSEQ multiplex PCR, lists solely in-frame clones and lacks some. The sample has roughly 48,000 clones. A note on this clone: Read data end 3 residues before the CDR3 end; the end is taken from the germline J gene.

The TCR comes from a human donor who received a combined kidney and bone marrow transplant. V is TRBV19 and J is TRBJ2-5, with D perhaps TRBD1 or TRBD2 (5 bases each). The sequencing used CD4+ T cells from blood, collected before the transplant. Incomplete CDR3 DNA: TGTGCCAGTAGTGAGGGGGAGACC. Translated: CASSEGET. The CDR3 reads in full as CASSEGETQYF.